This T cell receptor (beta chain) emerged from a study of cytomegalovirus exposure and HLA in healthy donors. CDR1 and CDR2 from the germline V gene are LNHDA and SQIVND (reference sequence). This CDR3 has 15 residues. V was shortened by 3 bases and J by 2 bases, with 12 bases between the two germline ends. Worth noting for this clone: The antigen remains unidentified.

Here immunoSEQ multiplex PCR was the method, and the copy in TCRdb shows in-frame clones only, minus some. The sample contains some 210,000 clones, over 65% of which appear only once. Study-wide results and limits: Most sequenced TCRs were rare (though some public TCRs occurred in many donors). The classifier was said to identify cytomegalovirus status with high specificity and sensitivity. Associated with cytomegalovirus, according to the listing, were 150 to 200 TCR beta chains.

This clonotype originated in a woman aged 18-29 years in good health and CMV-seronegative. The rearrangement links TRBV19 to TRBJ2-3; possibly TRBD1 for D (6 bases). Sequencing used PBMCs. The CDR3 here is CASSIGDTSTDTQYF. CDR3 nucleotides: TGTGCCAGTAGTATTGGGGACACTTCCACAGATACGCAGTATTTT.